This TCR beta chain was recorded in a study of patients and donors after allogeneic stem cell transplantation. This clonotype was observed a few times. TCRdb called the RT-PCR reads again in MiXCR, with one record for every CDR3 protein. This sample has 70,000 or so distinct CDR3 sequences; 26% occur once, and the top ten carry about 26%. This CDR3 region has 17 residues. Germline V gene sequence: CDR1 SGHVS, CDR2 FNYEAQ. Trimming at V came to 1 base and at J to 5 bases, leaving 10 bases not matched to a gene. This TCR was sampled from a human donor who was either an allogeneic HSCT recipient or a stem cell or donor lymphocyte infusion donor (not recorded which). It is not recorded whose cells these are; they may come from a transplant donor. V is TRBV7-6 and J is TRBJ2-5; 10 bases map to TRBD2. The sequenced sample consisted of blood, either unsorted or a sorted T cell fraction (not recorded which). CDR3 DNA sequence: TGTGCCAGCAGCTTAGGACTAGCGGGCCCGAGCCCCGAGACCCAGTACTTC. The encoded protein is CASSLGLAGPSPETQYF.